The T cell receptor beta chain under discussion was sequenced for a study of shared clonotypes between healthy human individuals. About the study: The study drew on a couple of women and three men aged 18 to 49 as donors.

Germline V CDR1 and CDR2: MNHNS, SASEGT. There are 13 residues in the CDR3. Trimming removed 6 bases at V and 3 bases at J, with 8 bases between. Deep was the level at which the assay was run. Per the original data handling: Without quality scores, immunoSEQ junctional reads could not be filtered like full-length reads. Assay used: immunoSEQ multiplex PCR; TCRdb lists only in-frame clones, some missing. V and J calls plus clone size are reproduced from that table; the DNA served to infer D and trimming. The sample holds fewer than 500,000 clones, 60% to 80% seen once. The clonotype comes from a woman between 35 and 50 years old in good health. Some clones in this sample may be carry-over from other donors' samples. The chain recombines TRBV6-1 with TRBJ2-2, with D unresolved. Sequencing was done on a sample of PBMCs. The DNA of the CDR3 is TGTGCCAGCAGACTGGTTGACACCGGGGAGCTGTTTTTT. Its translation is CASRLVDTGELFF.